These 27 T cell receptor beta chains were sequenced from one sample in a study of CD8 T cells in ankylosing spondylitis. Overall study findings and caveats: Eight highly homologous variants made up a TCR beta motif, and this motif appeared characteristic of ankylosing spondylitis blood.

These receptors lack a known antigen. TCRdb ran MiXCR on the 5' RACE reads and lists one entry per CDR3 protein. This table has 700,000 or so distinct CDR3 sequences, around a fifth appearing once. The sequencing input was blood, either unsorted or a sorted T cell fraction (not recorded which). The source of these receptors is a male donor with ankylosing spondylitis.

In this sample, this clonotype turned up a few times. CDR3 region: CASSAEGRSTDTQYF. CDR3 nucleotides: TGTGCCAGCAGTGCGGAGGGCAGGTCAACAGATACGCAGTATTTT. The genes are TRBV6-1 and TRBJ2-3; D perhaps matches TRBD2 (6 bases). The V end was cut by 4 bases, the J end by 3 bases, with 14 bases between. Germline assignment: CDR1 MNHNS and CDR2 SASEGT. This CDR3 region has 15 residues.

In its sample, this clonotype was seen a few times. The rearrangement joins TRBV12-3 or TRBV12-4 to TRBJ2-2; TRBD1 is a possible D gene (6 bases). The V end lost 5 bases, the J end lost 8 bases, and 15 bases lay between the germline ends. This CDR3 comprises 14 residues. The CDR3: CASSAPGHGGELFF. CDR3 DNA sequence: TGTGCCAGCAGTGCCCCGGGACACGGGGGGGAGCTGTTTTTT.

V gene TRBV9 combines with J gene TRBJ2-4; tentative D call: TRBD2 (5 bases). Germline V gives CDR1 SGDLS, CDR2 YYNGEE. The ends were cut back, 4 bases at V and 8 bases at J, with 13 bases in the middle. This CDR3 is built from 13 residues. DNA for the CDR3: TGTGCCAGCAGCCTCGGGGTCTTGGACATTCAGTACTTC. Protein sequence: CASSLGVLDIQYF.

The chain couples TRBV6-2 or TRBV6-3 to TRBJ2-2; 9 bases map to TRBD2. Trimming took 5 bases from V and 2 from J; bases not matched to a gene: 6. CDR3 length: 16 residues. Germline CDR1 reads MNHEY; CDR2 reads SVGEGT. The CDR3 sequence is CASSRASGTNTGELFF. In nucleotides, the CDR3 is TGTGCCAGCAGTCGAGCTAGCGGGACCAACACCGGGGAGCTGTTTTTT.

CDR3 in amino acids: CASSSPGTSGADTQYF. CDR3 bases: TGTGCCAGCAGCTCACCGGGGACTAGCGGGGCAGATACGCAGTATTTT. J is TRBJ2-3 and V is TRBV6-1; 13 bases are shared with TRBD2. This CDR3 has 16 residues. Germline V gives CDR1 MNHNS, CDR2 SASEGT. J was trimmed by 4 bases and V by 6 bases; bases with no gene match: 7.

There are a few counts of this clonotype. The rearrangement links TRBV28 to TRBJ1-1; TRBD1 might be the D (5 bases). This CDR3 is built from 13 residues. V shed 2 bases and J shed 6 bases, with 10 bases lying between them. The germline V gene has CDR1 MDHEN and CDR2 SYDVKM. DNA of the CDR3: TGTGCCAGCAGTTTAGACAGCCGATCTGAAGCTTTCTTT. Translating it yields CASSLDSRSEAFF. Combining the CDR3 with reference TRBV28 and TRBJ1-1 gives the whole variable domain DVKVTQSSRYLVKRTGEKVFLECVQDMDHENMFWYRQDPGLGLRLIYFSYDVKMKEKGDIPEGYSVSREKKERFSLILESASTNQTSMYLCASSLDSRSEAFFGQGTRLTVV.

The rearrangement joins TRBV28 to TRBJ2-7, with 7 bases fitting TRBD1. This CDR3 has 14 amino acids. Germline CDR1 MDHEN, CDR2 SYDVKM. V shed 4 bases and J 9 bases; nucleotides not matched to a gene: 12. This CDR3 is CASSSPSGQVAQYF. The CDR3 coding sequence is TGTGCCAGCAGTTCACCCAGCGGACAGGTAGCGCAGTACTTC.

This rearrangement joins TRBV3-1 to TRBJ2-2, with D possibly being TRBD1 or TRBD2 (8 bases each). The CDR3 has 18 residues. The V gene's germline CDR1 is LGHDT and CDR2 YNNKEL (reference sequence). Trimming removed 0 bases at V and 1 base at J, with 15 bases between. CDR3 sequence (DNA): TGTGCCAGCAGCCAAGATCGGGGGGGACAGGAGAACACCGGGGAGCTGTTTTTT. Protein: CASSQDRGGQENTGELFF.

This clonotype turned up a few times. The rearrangement joins TRBV9 to TRBJ2-7; 10 positions match TRBD1. CDR3 length equals 15 residues. CDR1 and CDR2 from the germline V gene are SGDLS and YYNGEE. Trimming at V came to 0 bases and at J to 3 bases, leaving 3 bases not matched to a gene. The CDR3 loop is CASSVAGTGDYEQYF. Written as DNA, the CDR3 is TGTGCCAGCAGCGTAGCCGGGACAGGGGACTACGAGCAGTACTTC.

V usage is TRBV6-5 and J usage is TRBJ2-1, with D perhaps matching TRBD2 (5 bases). The ends were cut back, 0 bases at V and 8 bases at J, with 17 bases in the middle. Germline assignment: CDR1 MNHEY and CDR2 SVGAGI. This CDR3 has 16 residues. The CDR3 DNA is TGTGCCAGCAGTTACTCGATCCAGCGGCCTACACATGAGCAGTTCTTC. As protein: CASSYSIQRPTHEQFF.

The sample holds many counts of this clonotype. This rearrangement joins TRBV4-2 to TRBJ1-1, with D uncertain. Germline loops: CDR1 LGHNA, CDR2 YNFKEQ. The CDR3 is made up of 13 amino acids. Trimming removed 3 bases at V and 1 base at J, with 6 bases between. The CDR3 DNA reads TGTGCCAGCAGCCAGGTAGGGAACACTGAAGCTTTCTTT. Its translation is CASSQVGNTEAFF.

The chain has TRBV12-3 or TRBV12-4 and TRBJ2-7; 8 bases fit TRBD2. This CDR3 has 15 amino acids. The junction had 8 bases not matched to a gene; V was cut back by 2 bases and J by 5 bases. The CDR3 sequence is CASSLQREGRHEQYF. The CDR3 region has the DNA TGTGCCAGCAGTTTACAACGGGAGGGCCGCCACGAGCAGTACTTC.

This chain uses TRBV7-9 with TRBJ2-1; 8 bases are a match to TRBD2. The V gene end was trimmed by 2 bases and the J gene end by 3 bases; junction bases not matched to a gene: 6. The CDR3 runs 16 residues. CDR1 and CDR2 from the germline V gene are SEHNR and FQNEAQ (reference sequence). The CDR3 region has the DNA TGTGCCAGCAGCTTAAGAGCGGGAGAGGTCTACAATGAGCAGTTCTTC. Its translation: CASSLRAGEVYNEQFF.

This clonotype showed up just a few times. The CDR3: CASSSSTNSYEQYF. The CDR3 DNA reads TGTGCCAGCAGCTCCTCTACGAACTCCTACGAGCAGTACTTC. V is TRBV7-6 and J is TRBJ2-7; no reliable D call. The V gene lost 4 bases and the J gene lost 0 bases, with 10 bases spanning the gap. This CDR3 spans 14 amino acids. Per the germline V gene, CDR1 is SGHVS and CDR2 is FNYEAQ.

The chain couples TRBV6-2 or TRBV6-3 to TRBJ2-7; D might be TRBD1 (6 bases). Trimming pared 7 bases from V and 1 base from J, leaving 14 bases between. The CDR3 has 14 amino acids. Per the germline V gene, CDR1 is MNHEY and CDR2 is SVGEGT. The CDR3 DNA reads as TGTGCCAGCAAGGCCACAGGGACATCCTACGAGCAGTACTTC. Its translation is CASKATGTSYEQYF.

This clonotype was seen a few times. The chain has TRBV6-1 and TRBJ2-2, with TRBD1 matching over 10 bases. The CDR3 has 15 amino acids. Trimming removed 5 bases from V and 7 bases from J; junction bases left unmatched: 7. From germline, CDR1 is MNHNS and CDR2 SASEGT. The CDR3, as DNA: TGTGCCAGCAGTCGGGACAGGGGCGGCGGCGGGGAGCTGTTTTTT. Protein sequence: CASSRDRGGGGELFF.

The chain carries TRBV27 and TRBJ2-5; D is uncertain. In germline, CDR1 is MNHEY, CDR2 SMNVEV (reference sequence). This CDR3 spans 13 amino acids. Trimming cost V 5 bases and J 5 bases, with 12 bases left between them. CDR3 residues: CASSTPLGETQYF. The CDR3 nucleotides read TGTGCCAGCAGTACCCCCCTGGGGGAGACCCAGTACTTC.

This clonotype was picked up a small number of times. The chain combines TRBV10-3 with TRBJ2-3; 8 bases fit TRBD1. Germline V CDR1 and CDR2: ENHRY, SYGVKD. This CDR3 has 16 amino acids. J was trimmed by 4 bases and V by 4 bases; bases with no gene match: 10. The chain's CDR3 is CAISANWTGQADTQYF. CDR3 coding DNA: TGTGCCATCAGTGCTAACTGGACAGGGCAGGCAGATACGCAGTATTTT.

J is TRBJ2-5 and V is TRBV7-2, with D possibly being TRBD2 (6 bases). This CDR3 is built from 14 residues. Trimming shortened V by 5 bases and J by 4 bases, and 14 bases separated the two germline ends. Germline assignment: CDR1 SGHTA and CDR2 FQGNSA. The CDR3 DNA reads TGTGCCAGCAGCATCCGGGACTGGGTAGAGACCCAGTACTTC. It codes for CASSIRDWVETQYF.

This clonotype was counted at least ten times. The chain combines TRBV6-5 with TRBJ2-1; TRBD1 agrees at 9 bases. This CDR3 has 12 residues. With 9 bases clipped from V and 4 bases from J, the junction kept 1 base outside the gene matches. Germline V CDR1 and CDR2: MNHEY, SVGAGI. The chain's CDR3 is CASGQGYNEQFF. Here the CDR3 DNA reads TGTGCCAGTGGACAGGGGTACAATGAGCAGTTCTTC.

The chain combines TRBV12-3 or TRBV12-4 with TRBJ2-1; 12 bases align to TRBD2. The CDR3 is 16 residues long. Trimming took 6 bases from V and 7 from J; bases not matched to a gene: 10. CDR3 in amino acids: CASSPLAGGPWNEQFF. CDR3 DNA: TGTGCCAGCAGCCCCCTAGCGGGAGGGCCTTGGAATGAGCAGTTCTTC.

This clonotype was counted many times. The chain has TRBV11-3 and TRBJ2-7; D remains unclear. In germline, CDR1 is SGHNT, CDR2 YENEEA. The CDR3 has 16 amino acids. Trimming stripped 5 bases from V and 1 base from J, with 18 bases between. CDR3 sequence: CASSPPGGTVSYEQYF. The CDR3 DNA reads TGTGCCAGCAGCCCCCCGGGTGGAACAGTTTCCTACGAGCAGTACTTC.

The rearrangement uses TRBV12-3 or TRBV12-4 and TRBJ2-3; 9 bases align to TRBD2. This CDR3 contains 15 residues. V lost 6 bases and J lost 5; bases outside the gene matches: 9. CDR3 sequence: CASRRGGRAKDTQYF. Here the CDR3 DNA reads TGTGCCAGCAGGAGGGGCGGGAGGGCCAAAGATACGCAGTATTTT.

For this clonotype: Germline is not matched at one junction end, which may reflect a read error. The rearrangement joins TRBV12-3 or TRBV12-4 to TRBJ2-7, with TRBD2 as a possible D gene (5 bases). The CDR3 consists of 14 residues. The CDR3 reads CASSFRGLGYEQHF. CDR3 sequence (DNA): TGTGCCAGCAGTTTCCGAGGGTTGGGCTACGAGCAGCACTTC.

This clonotype has just a few counts. The chain is built from TRBV20-1 and TRBJ1-4, with D hard to call. From germline, CDR1 is DFQATT and CDR2 SNEGSKA (reference sequence). The V gene lost 1 base and the J gene lost 0 bases, with 6 bases spanning the gap. The CDR3 runs to 14 residues. CDR3 sequence: CSARAGTTNEKLFF. CDR3 sequence (DNA): TGCAGTGCTAGAGCCGGGACAACTAATGAAAAACTGTTTTTT.

This clonotype occurred a few times. This chain links TRBV27 with TRBJ1-6, with D tentatively TRBD1 (5 bases). This CDR3 has 13 amino acids. Germline V CDR1 and CDR2: MNHEY, SMNVEV (reference sequence). V was shortened by 6 bases and J by 13 bases, with 16 bases between the two germline ends. The CDR3 region is CASSGGGKTPLHF. CDR3 nucleotides: TGTGCCAGCAGCGGGGGGGGGAAAACGCCCCTCCACTTT.

The rearrangement uses TRBV7-9 and TRBJ1-1; TRBD1 is a possible D gene (6 bases). The CDR3 contains 14 residues. V was clipped by 4 bases and J by 6 bases, with 15 bases between them. CDR1 and CDR2 (germline): SEHNR, FQNEAQ (reference sequence). This chain's CDR3 is CASSSITGIPEAFF. As DNA, the CDR3 is TGTGCCAGCAGCTCTATTACAGGGATTCCTGAAGCTTTCTTT.